The 31 T cell receptor beta chains below were found in one sample sequenced in a study of cytomegalovirus exposure and HLA in healthy donors. The PCR used 60 Vbeta and 13 Jbeta primers. Measured with immunoSEQ multiplex PCR; TCRdb has only the in-frame clones, and not every one. The sample records 150,000 or so clones, around 82% being singletons. Sequenced material: PBMCs. The receptors here all came from a boy aged 2 to 10 in good health and CMV-seronegative.

The chain recombines TRBV5-6 with TRBJ1-5; D call uncertain. CDR3 length: 14 residues. V was shortened by 2 bases and J by 5 bases, with 11 bases between the two germline ends. Germline assignment: CDR1 SGHDT and CDR2 YYEEEE. Written as DNA, the CDR3 is TGTGCCAGCAGCTTATGGCCCAGTGATCAGCCCCAGCATTTT. Its protein is CASSLWPSDQPQHF.

The V gene is TRBV6-4, the J gene TRBJ1-1, with 7 bases matching TRBD1. The CDR3 is made up of 13 amino acids. Germline CDR1 MRHNA, CDR2 SNTAGT. Germline trimming cut 3 bases from V and 3 bases from J; bases unmatched to any gene: 1. CDR3 region: CASSEQGDTEAFF. CDR3 in DNA: TGTGCCAGCAGTGAGCAGGGGGACACTGAAGCTTTCTTT.

A word on this clone: Other DNA sequences of this sample code for an identical CDR3. The rearrangement joins TRBV7-9 to TRBJ2-7; D possibly corresponds to TRBD2 (5 bases). Germline-derived CDR1 and CDR2 are SEHNR and FQNEAQ (reference sequence). Trimming shortened V by 1 base and J by 6 bases, and 7 bases separated the two germline ends. The CDR3 sequence is 12 residues long. The DNA for the CDR3 is TGTGCCAGCAGCTTAGGACGGGGCGAGCAGTACTTC. As protein: CASSLGRGEQYF.

CDR3 nucleotide sequence: TGTGCCAGCAGTTACTCGGTCCTAGCCGAGACCCAGTACTTC. Protein product: CASSYSVLAETQYF. The chain couples TRBV6-5 to TRBJ2-5; a possible D gene is TRBD2 (5 bases). In germline, CDR1 is MNHEY, CDR2 SVGAGI. There are 14 residues in the CDR3. Trimming pared 0 bases from V and 5 bases from J, leaving 10 bases between.

The chain uses TRBV6-5 and TRBJ1-2; 7 bases are shared with TRBD1. Germline assignment: CDR1 MNHEY and CDR2 SVGAGI. The V and J ends lost 2 bases and 8 bases, in that order; junction bases with no gene match: 11. This CDR3 is 15 amino acids long. CDR3 in amino acids: CASSYLAGQGDGYTF. In nucleotides, the CDR3 is TGTGCCAGCAGTTACCTGGCAGGGCAGGGGGACGGCTACACCTTC.

In its sample, this clone was seen a few times. The chain couples TRBV7-9 to TRBJ1-1; maybe TRBD1 (6 bases). Germline assignment: CDR1 SEHNR and CDR2 FQNEAQ (reference sequence). V shed 4 bases and J shed 0 bases, with 9 bases lying between them. This CDR3 has 14 residues. The CDR3 loop reads CASSYGQMNTEAFF. The CDR3 DNA sequence: TGTGCCAGCAGCTACGGACAGATGAACACTGAAGCTTTCTTT.

V usage is TRBV28 and J usage is TRBJ2-7, with 7 bases that match TRBD1. CDR1 is MDHEN and CDR2 is SYDVKM in the germline V gene. After removal of 6 bases from V and 2 bases from J, the junction contained 4 bases not matched to a gene. CDR3 length: 13 amino acids. The CDR3 bases are TGTGCCAGCAGCGACAGGGTGCCCTACGAGCAGTACTTC. Translation: CASSDRVPYEQYF.

In its sample, this clone was seen a few times. The chain joins TRBV7-9 to TRBJ2-1; TRBD2 is a possible D gene (6 bases). With 3 bases removed from V and 5 bases from J, the gap between germline ends came to 11 bases. Germline lookup yields CDR1 SEHNR and CDR2 FQNEAQ (reference sequence). There are 14 residues in the CDR3. The CDR3 protein is CASSFPGLNNEQFF. The CDR3 DNA reads as TGTGCCAGCAGCTTCCCGGGACTGAACAATGAGCAGTTCTTC. Full variable domain (remainder filled in from reference TRBV7-9 and TRBJ2-1): DTGVSQNPRHKITKRGQNVTFRCDPISEHNRLYWYRQTLGQGPEFLTYFQNEAQLEKSRLLSDRFSAERPKGSFSTLEIQRTEQGDSAMYLCASSFPGLNNEQFFGPGTRLTVL.

V and J are TRBV5-1 and TRBJ2-5; the match to TRBD1 covers 7 bases. The DNA matches TRBJ2-7 better at its end, which makes the J call doubtful. This CDR3 has 14 residues. Germline V gene data show CDR1 as SGHRS and CDR2 as YFSETQ. The CDR3 sequence is CASSPRDSSYEQYF. The DNA for the CDR3 is TGCGCCAGCAGCCCCAGGGACAGCTCCTACGAGCAGTACTTC.

This clone was seen once. The V call is TRBV27, the J call TRBJ2-1; D ambiguous. Germline CDR1 and CDR2: MNHEY and SMNVEV (reference sequence). This CDR3 is built from 14 residues. Trimming pared 6 bases from V and 1 base from J, leaving 10 bases between. The CDR3 region has the DNA TGTGCCAGCAGGAGAGCCCCTTCCTACAATGAGCAGTTCTTC. Amino acids: CASRRAPSYNEQFF.

The V gene is TRBV6-1, the J gene TRBJ1-2, with 7 bases lining up with TRBD1. There are 12 residues in the CDR3. J gave up 14 bases and V 2 bases, and 8 bases lay outside the gene matches. Germline CDR1 MNHNS, CDR2 SASEGT. The chain's CDR3 is CASSERTGRRTF. The CDR3 DNA reads TGTGCCAGCAGTGAACGGACAGGCCGTAGAACCTTC.

V usage is TRBV5-1 and J usage is TRBJ2-5; 7 bases agree with TRBD2. The CDR3 sequence is 18 residues long. V dropped 5 bases and J dropped 0; count of bases not matched to a gene: 16. Germline V gene lookup returns CDR1 SGHRS and CDR2 YFSETQ. The CDR3 bases are TGCGCCAGCAGGACCGGAACTAGCGTTTTCCCGTACCAAGAGACCCAGTACTTC. It encodes CASRTGTSVFPYQETQYF. Drawing the rest from reference TRBV5-1 and TRBJ2-5, the complete variable domain is KAGVTQTPRYLIKTRGQQVTLSCSPISGHRSVSWYQQTPGQGLQFLFEYFSETQRNKGNFPGRFSGRQFSNSRSEMNVSTLELGDSALYLCASRTGTSVFPYQETQYFGPGTRLLVL.

Remarks on this clone: An end of the junction does not agree with germline; a read error may underlie this. The chain recombines TRBV27 with TRBJ1-1; D is unresolved. Per germline, CDR1 MNHEY and CDR2 SMNVEV (reference sequence). This CDR3 has 9 residues. The CDR3 DNA reads as TGTGCCAGCGCACCCAATACGGGCTTT. Encoded protein: CASAPNTGF.

V and J are TRBV7-9 and TRBJ2-5; 10 bases match TRBD2. Germline V lookup: CDR1 SEHNR, CDR2 FQNEAQ (reference sequence). The CDR3 covers 14 residues. V trimming: 7 bases; J trimming: 11 bases; junction bases outside the gene matches: 13. This CDR3 is CASTRGLASGEQYF. The DNA for the CDR3 is TGTGCCAGCACCCGGGGACTAGCGAGTGGGGAGCAGTACTTC.

This rearrangement joins TRBV10-3 to TRBJ1-2; tentative D call: TRBD1 (6 bases). V dropped 7 bases and J dropped 4 bases, with 13 bases sitting between them. The CDR3 loop spans 13 amino acids. CDR1 and CDR2 (germline): ENHRY, SYGVKD. The CDR3 loop is CAITSGTLYGYTF. Written as DNA, the CDR3 is TGTGCCATCACTTCGGGGACACTCTATGGCTACACCTTC.

The chain carries TRBV6-5 and TRBJ2-2, with D possibly TRBD1 on 6 matching bases. Trimming left V 5 bases short and J 1 base short, with 8 bases between. Germline values: CDR1 MNHEY, CDR2 SVGAGI. The CDR3 has 14 amino acids. This CDR3 reads CASSPGQNTGELFF. DNA for the CDR3: TGTGCCAGCAGTCCGGGACAGAACACCGGGGAGCTGTTTTTT.

This clone was counted a single time. The J gene is TRBJ2-5, the V gene TRBV5-1; TRBD1 might be the D (5 bases). CDR1 SGHRS and CDR2 YFSETQ come from the germline V gene. Trimming took off 0 bases at V and 1 base at J, with 10 bases between the two ends. This CDR3 is built from 15 residues. The CDR3 spells CASSLAAGPQETQYF. The DNA for the CDR3 is TGCGCCAGCAGCTTGGCTGCAGGGCCCCAAGAGACCCAGTACTTC.

The chain carries TRBV28 and TRBJ1-1, with D possibly TRBD1 on 5 matching bases. CDR3 length: 15 amino acids. CDR1 MDHEN and CDR2 SYDVKM come from the germline V gene. Trimming removed 6 bases at V and 6 bases at J, with 20 bases between. The CDR3 DNA is TGTGCCAGCAGGCAACCAGGGTGGAGTAGCTCTGAAGCTTTCTTT. This translates into CASRQPGWSSSEAFF.

The rearrangement links TRBV19 to TRBJ2-3; TRBD1 is a possible D gene (5 bases). Trimming pared 5 bases from V and 6 bases from J, leaving 9 bases between. This CDR3 region has 12 residues. Per germline, CDR1 LNHDA and CDR2 SQIVND (reference sequence). The CDR3 DNA sequence: TGTGCCAGTAGTCCAGGGATGGATACGCAGTATTTT. Protein product: CASSPGMDTQYF.

The chain uses TRBV19 and TRBJ1-2; D unclear. V was trimmed by 2 bases and J by 8 bases, leaving 9 bases between them. Germline V gene data show CDR1 as LNHDA and CDR2 as SQIVND (reference sequence). The length of the CDR3 is 12 residues. The CDR3 DNA sequence: TGTGCCAGTAGTATAAACGGTGAGGGCTACACCTTC. Residues: CASSINGEGYTF.

This clone was counted once. The chain links TRBV5-1 to TRBJ2-7, with 8 nucleotides matching TRBD2. CDR3 length: 15 residues. V was pared by 4 bases and J by 6 bases, with 12 bases of the junction left unmatched. CDR1 is SGHRS and CDR2 is YFSETQ in the germline V gene. In DNA, the CDR3 is TGCGCCAGCAGCCTCGGGACTAGATTAGGTGGCGAGCAGTACTTC. This translates into CASSLGTRLGGEQYF.

The chain joins TRBV12-5 to TRBJ1-1; 7 nucleotides align to TRBD1. The CDR3 consists of 13 residues. Germline values: CDR1 LGHNT, CDR2 FRNRAP. V lost 7 bases, J lost 2 bases, and 4 bases stayed unmatched. In nucleotides, the CDR3 is TGTGCTAGTGAGGGACAGCTAAACACTGAAGCTTTCTTT. This sequence encodes CASEGQLNTEAFF.

The chain employs TRBV6-1 and TRBJ2-7; 9 nucleotides match TRBD1. Germline V gives CDR1 MNHNS, CDR2 SASEGT. The junction had 7 bases not matched to a gene; V was cut back by 7 bases and J by 3 bases. This CDR3 has 14 amino acids. CDR3 nucleotides: TGTGCCAGCATCAGCCGGGACAGGGTCTACGAGCAGTACTTC. It specifies CASISRDRVYEQYF.

This CDR3 is CASSAGLPEHF. Here the CDR3 DNA reads TGTGCCAGCAGTGCGGGACTCCCAGAGCATTTT. The chain is built from TRBV6-1 and TRBJ1-5; possibly TRBD1 for D (5 bases). Germline lookup yields CDR1 MNHNS and CDR2 SASEGT. The V and J ends lost 4 bases and 14 bases respectively, with 12 bases between them. The CDR3 length is 11 residues.

A single count supports this clone. V usage is TRBV7-9 and J usage is TRBJ2-7, with D possibly matching TRBD1 (6 bases). The CDR3 totals 16 residues. Germline V CDR1 and CDR2: SEHNR, FQNEAQ (reference sequence). The V gene lost 2 bases and the J gene lost 0 bases, with 14 bases spanning the gap. CDR3 residues: CASSLQRGHSSYEQYF. The CDR3 nucleotides read TGTGCCAGCAGCTTACAGAGGGGACACAGCTCCTACGAGCAGTACTTC.

The genes are TRBV28 and TRBJ1-4; D call uncertain. This CDR3 is built from 14 residues. CDR1 and CDR2 from the germline V gene are MDHEN and SYDVKM. V lost 2 bases and J lost 0, with 4 bases in between. CDR3 DNA sequence: TGTGCCAGCAGTTTACCGTCAACTAATGAAAAACTGTTTTTT. It translates to CASSLPSTNEKLFF.

This sequence joins TRBV7-9 and TRBJ2-3; TRBD2 agrees at 7 bases. Trimming cost V 4 bases and J 4 bases; bases outside gene matches: 5. The CDR3 sequence is 14 residues long. CDR1 is SEHNR, CDR2 FQNEAQ, per germline (reference sequence). The CDR3, as DNA: TGTGCCAGCAGCTGGGAGGGAGGGGCAGATACGCAGTATTTT. It codes for CASSWEGGADTQYF.

The rearrangement uses TRBV30 and TRBJ2-6; 7 nucleotides match TRBD1. CDR1 is GTSNPN and CDR2 is SVGIG in the germline V gene (reference sequence). CDR3 size: 15 residues. V lost 0 bases and J lost 8; bases outside the gene matches: 7. The CDR3 sequence: CAWSVWIGGSNVLTF. The CDR3 DNA reads TGTGCCTGGAGTGTTTGGATAGGGGGCTCCAACGTCCTGACTTTC.

The chain combines TRBV11-1 with TRBJ2-5; D unresolved. The CDR3 totals 14 residues. Between the trimmed V and J ends, which lost 3 bases and 1 base, there was a span of 9 bases. Germline V lookup: CDR1 SGHAT, CDR2 FQDESV (reference sequence). The DNA for the CDR3 is TGTGCCAGCAGCTTCCGCTCACTCCAAGAGACCCAGTACTTC. It is translated as CASSFRSLQETQYF. Filled out from reference TRBV11-1 and TRBJ2-5, the complete variable domain reads EAEVAQSPRYKITEKSQAVAFWCDPISGHATLYWYRQILGQGPELLVQFQDESVVDDSQLPKDRFSAERLKGVDSTLKIQPAELGDSAMYLCASSFRSLQETQYFGPGTRLLVL.

Regarding this clone: Different DNA sequences within this sample yield the same CDR3. The chain is built from TRBV15 and TRBJ2-5; 14 bases are a match to TRBD2. The V gene end was trimmed by 5 bases and the J gene end by 0 bases; junction bases not matched to a gene: 5. From germline, CDR1 is LNHNV and CDR2 YYDKDF (reference sequence). CDR3 length equals 17 residues. The CDR3 bases are TGTGCCACCAGCCCCCGGACTAGCGGGAGGTACCAAGAGACCCAGTACTTC. Translating gives CATSPRTSGRYQETQYF.

J is TRBJ2-5 and V is TRBV19; D may be TRBD2 (6 bases). The length of the CDR3 is 16 residues. Germline V gives CDR1 LNHDA, CDR2 SQIVND (reference sequence). The germline V and J ends were trimmed by 3 bases and 2 bases, with 16 bases remaining between them. CDR3 loop: CASSIQWLATQETQYF. The CDR3 DNA sequence: TGTGCCAGTAGTATCCAGTGGCTAGCGACACAAGAGACCCAGTACTTC.